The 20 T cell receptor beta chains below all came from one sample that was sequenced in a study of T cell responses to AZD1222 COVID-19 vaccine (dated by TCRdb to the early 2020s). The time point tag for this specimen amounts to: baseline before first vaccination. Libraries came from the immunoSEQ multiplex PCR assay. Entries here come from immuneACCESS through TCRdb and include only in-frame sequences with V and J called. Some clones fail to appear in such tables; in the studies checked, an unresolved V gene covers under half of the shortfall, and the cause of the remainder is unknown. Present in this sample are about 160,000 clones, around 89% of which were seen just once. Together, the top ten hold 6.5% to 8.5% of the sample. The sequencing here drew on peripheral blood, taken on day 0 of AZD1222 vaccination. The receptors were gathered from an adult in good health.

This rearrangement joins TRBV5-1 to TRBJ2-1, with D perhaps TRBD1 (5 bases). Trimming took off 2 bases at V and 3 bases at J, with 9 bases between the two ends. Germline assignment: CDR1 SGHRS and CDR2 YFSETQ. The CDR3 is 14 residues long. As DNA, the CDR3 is TGCGCCAGCAGCTTTACGACAGACTACAATGAGCAGTTCTTC. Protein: CASSFTTDYNEQFF.

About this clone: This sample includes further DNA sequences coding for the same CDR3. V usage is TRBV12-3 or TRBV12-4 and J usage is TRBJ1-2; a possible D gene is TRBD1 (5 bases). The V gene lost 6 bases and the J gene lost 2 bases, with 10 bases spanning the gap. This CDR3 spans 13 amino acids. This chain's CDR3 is CASSRGRNYGYTF. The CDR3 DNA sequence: TGTGCCAGCAGCCGGGGGAGAAACTATGGCTACACCTTC.

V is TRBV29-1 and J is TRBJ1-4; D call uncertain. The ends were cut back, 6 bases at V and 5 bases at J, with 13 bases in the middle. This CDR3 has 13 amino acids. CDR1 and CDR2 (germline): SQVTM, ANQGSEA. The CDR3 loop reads CSVARGQNEKLFF. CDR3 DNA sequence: TGCAGCGTCGCGAGAGGGCAGAATGAAAAACTGTTTTTT.

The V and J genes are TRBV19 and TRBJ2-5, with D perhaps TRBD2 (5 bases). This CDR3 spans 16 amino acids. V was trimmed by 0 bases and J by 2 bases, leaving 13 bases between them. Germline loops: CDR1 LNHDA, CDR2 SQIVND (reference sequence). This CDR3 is CASSIDVRAVQETQYF. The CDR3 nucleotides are TGTGCCAGTAGTATAGACGTGAGGGCGGTACAAGAGACCCAGTACTTC.

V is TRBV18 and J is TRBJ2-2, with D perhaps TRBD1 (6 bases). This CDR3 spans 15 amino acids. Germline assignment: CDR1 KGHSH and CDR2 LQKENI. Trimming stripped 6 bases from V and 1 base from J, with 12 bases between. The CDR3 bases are TGTGCCAGCTCCCGCCCACAGGGGAACACCGGGGAGCTGTTTTTT. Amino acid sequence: CASSRPQGNTGELFF.

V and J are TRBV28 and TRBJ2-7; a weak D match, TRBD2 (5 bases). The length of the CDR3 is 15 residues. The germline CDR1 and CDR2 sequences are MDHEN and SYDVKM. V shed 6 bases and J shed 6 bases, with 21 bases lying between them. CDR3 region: CASSTDPFGLAEQYF. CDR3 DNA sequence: TGTGCCAGCAGCACCGACCCCTTCGGACTCGCCGAGCAGTACTTC.

The CDR3 loop reads CATYSGNTIYF. The CDR3 nucleotides read TGTGCCACCTACTCTGGAAACACCATATATTTT. The V gene is TRBV10-3, the J gene TRBJ1-3; no reliable D call. The V and J ends lost 10 bases and 0 bases respectively, with 4 bases between them. The CDR3 covers 11 residues. Germline V gene sequence: CDR1 ENHRY, CDR2 SYGVKD.

CDR3 in amino acids: CASSVAGGSSYEQYF. The DNA of the CDR3 is TGTGCCAGCAGTGTAGCGGGGGGTAGCTCCTACGAGCAGTACTTC. This chain joins TRBV27 and TRBJ2-7, with 10 bases lining up with TRBD2. The germline V gene encodes CDR1 MNHEY and CDR2 SMNVEV (reference sequence). With 5 bases clipped from V and 0 bases from J, the junction kept 4 bases outside the gene matches. The CDR3 loop spans 15 amino acids.

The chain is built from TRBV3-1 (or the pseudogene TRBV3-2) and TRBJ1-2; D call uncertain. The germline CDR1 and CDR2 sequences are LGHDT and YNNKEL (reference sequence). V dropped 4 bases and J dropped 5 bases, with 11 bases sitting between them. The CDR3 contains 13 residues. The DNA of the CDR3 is TGTGCCAGCAGCCCTGGAATCGGGTATGGCTACACCTTC. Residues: CASSPGIGYGYTF.

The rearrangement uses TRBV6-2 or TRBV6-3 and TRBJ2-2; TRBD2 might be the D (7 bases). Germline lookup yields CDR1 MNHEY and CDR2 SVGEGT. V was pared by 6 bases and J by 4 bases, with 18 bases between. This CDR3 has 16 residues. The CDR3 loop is CASSPPGGFVTGELFF. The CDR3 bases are TGTGCCAGCAGCCCTCCGGGGGGCTTTGTCACCGGGGAGCTGTTTTTT.

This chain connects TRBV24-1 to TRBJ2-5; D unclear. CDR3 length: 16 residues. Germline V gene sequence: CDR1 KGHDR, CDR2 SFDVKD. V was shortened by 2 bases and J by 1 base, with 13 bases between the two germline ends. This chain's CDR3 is CATSDSKGSPQETQYF. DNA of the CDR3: TGTGCCACCAGTGATTCGAAAGGGTCCCCCCAAGAGACCCAGTACTTC.

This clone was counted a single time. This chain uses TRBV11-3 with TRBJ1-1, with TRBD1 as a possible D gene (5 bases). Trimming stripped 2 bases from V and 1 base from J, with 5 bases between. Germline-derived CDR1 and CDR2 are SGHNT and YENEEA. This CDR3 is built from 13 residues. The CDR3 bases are TGTGCCAGCAGCTTACAGGGGAACACTGAAGCTTTCTTT. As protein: CASSLQGNTEAFF.

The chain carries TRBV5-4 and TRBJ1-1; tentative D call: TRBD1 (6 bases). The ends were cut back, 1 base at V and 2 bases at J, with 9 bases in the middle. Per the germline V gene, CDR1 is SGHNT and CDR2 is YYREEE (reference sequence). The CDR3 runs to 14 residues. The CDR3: CASSLTDRNTEAFF. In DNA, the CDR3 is TGTGCCAGCAGCTTGACGGACAGAAACACTGAAGCTTTCTTT.

The chain's CDR3 is CASRWTGNTEAFF. CDR3 DNA: TGTGCCAGCAGGTGGACAGGGAACACTGAAGCTTTCTTT. V usage is TRBV12-3 or TRBV12-4 and J usage is TRBJ1-1, with 7 bases that match TRBD1. J was trimmed by 1 base and V by 6 bases; bases with no gene match: 2. This CDR3 has 13 amino acids.

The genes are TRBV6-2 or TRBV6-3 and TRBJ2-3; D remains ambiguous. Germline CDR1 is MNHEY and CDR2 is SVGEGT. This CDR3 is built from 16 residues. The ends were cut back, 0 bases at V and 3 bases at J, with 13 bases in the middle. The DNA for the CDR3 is TGTGCCAGCAGTTACTCGCTAGGGTATTCAACAGATACGCAGTATTTT. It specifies CASSYSLGYSTDTQYF.

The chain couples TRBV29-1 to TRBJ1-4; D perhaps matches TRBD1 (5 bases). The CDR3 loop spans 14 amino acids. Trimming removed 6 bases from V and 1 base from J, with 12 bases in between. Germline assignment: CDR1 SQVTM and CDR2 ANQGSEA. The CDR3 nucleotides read TGCAGCGTGACGCCTCAGGGAACTAATGAAAAACTGTTTTTT. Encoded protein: CSVTPQGTNEKLFF.

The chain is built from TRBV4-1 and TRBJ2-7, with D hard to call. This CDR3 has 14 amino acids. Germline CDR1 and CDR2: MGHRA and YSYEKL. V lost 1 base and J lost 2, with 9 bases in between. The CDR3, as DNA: TGCGCCAGCAGCCAAGGCCTTCTGGCCTACGAGCAGTACTTC. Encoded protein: CASSQGLLAYEQYF.

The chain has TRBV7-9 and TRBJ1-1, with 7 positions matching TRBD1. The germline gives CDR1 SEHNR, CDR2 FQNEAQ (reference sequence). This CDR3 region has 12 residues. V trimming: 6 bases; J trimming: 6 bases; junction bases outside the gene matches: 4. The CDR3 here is CASRQGPPEAFF. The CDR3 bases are TGTGCCAGCAGACAGGGGCCCCCTGAAGCTTTCTTT.

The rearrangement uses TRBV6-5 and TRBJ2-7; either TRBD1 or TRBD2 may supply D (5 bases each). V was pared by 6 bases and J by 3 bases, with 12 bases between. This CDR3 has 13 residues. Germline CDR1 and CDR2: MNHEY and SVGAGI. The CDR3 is CASSRGRIYEQYV. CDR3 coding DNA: TGTGCCAGCAGCCGGGGACGGATCTACGAGCAGTACGTC.

The CDR3 loop is CASSLELRAQYF. The CDR3 nucleotides are TGTGCCAGCAGCTTAGAGTTAAGGGCCCAGTACTTC. The rearrangement joins TRBV7-8 to TRBJ2-5; D is unresolved. The V and J ends lost 1 base and 9 bases respectively, with 9 bases between them. Germline V gives CDR1 SGHVS, CDR2 FQNEAQ. The CDR3 runs 12 residues.